Detailed here is one T cell receptor beta chain. Its antigen is unidentified. The immunoSEQ assay was version 4, run in survey mode. Template was genomic DNA at around 9.3 ng/uL, with up to 1 ug used per sample. Using immunoSEQ multiplex PCR, the repertoire was profiled, and TCRdb retains in-frame clones only, with some absent. The data contain several thousand clones, approximately 63% of them seen just once; the ten biggest clones take up 40%. This record comes from a study of persistence of HIV-infected CD4 T cells. Lysates of CMV-infected fibroblasts at 9.5 to 10 ug/mL stimulated these cells. Sorting of responding CD4+ T cells relied on upregulated CD40 ligand together with CD69. Adults with HIV-1 started suppressive ART while chronically infected. Plasma HIV-1 RNA stayed below 50 copies/mL for at least 4 years. CD4+ T cell counts exceeded 400 cells/uL; CMV serology was positive. This clonotype was obtained from an adult man with HIV who was CMV-seropositive. This sample comprised CD4+ T cells sorted from PBMCs after approximately 18-hour stimulation, obtained from a patient who received antiretroviral therapy.

The CDR3 DNA sequence: TGCAGCGCCGACAGAGGGGCCTACAATGAGCAGTTCTTC. This gives the protein CSADRGAYNEQFF. The chain joins TRBV29-1 to TRBJ2-1, with D possibly being TRBD1 or TRBD2 (5 bases each). CDR1 and CDR2 from the germline V gene are SQVTM and ANQGSEA. CDR3 length: 13 amino acids. The germline V and J ends were trimmed by 7 bases and 2 bases, with 12 bases remaining between them.